One sample yielded the 24 T cell receptor beta chains listed below, sequenced in a study of blood T cells in healthy people across ages. Using a J-beta primer mix together with a sample-barcoded 5' primer, a second PCR was run for roughly 6 to 12 cycles. Each CDR3 protein is one row after TCRdb ran MiXCR on the 5' RACE reads. The data contain over 1,500,000 distinct CDR3 sequences, around 42% of them singletons. Sequencing used blood. The receptors stem from a human donor in good health.

This clonotype showed up just a few times. The chain is built from TRBV20-1 and TRBJ2-1, with no clear D. The germline V gene encodes CDR1 DFQATT and CDR2 SNEGSKA (reference sequence). This CDR3 has 15 amino acids. With 2 bases removed from V and 3 bases from J, the gap between germline ends came to 14 bases. This CDR3 is CSARPRDKNYNEQFF. CDR3 coding DNA: TGCAGTGCTAGACCCCGTGACAAAAACTACAATGAGCAGTTCTTC.

The chain links TRBV9 to TRBJ2-7, with 8 bases that match TRBD2. The trim removed 3 bases at V and 4 bases at J, leaving 6 bases unmatched. CDR3 length: 14 amino acids. The germline gives CDR1 SGDLS, CDR2 YYNGEE. The CDR3 coding sequence is TGTGCCAGCAGCGACGATAGCGGGGCTTACGAGCAGTACTTC. Amino acid sequence: CASSDDSGAYEQYF.

In its sample, this clonotype was seen a few times. This chain joins TRBV6-1 and TRBJ2-7, with 9 nucleotides matching TRBD1. Germline V gene sequence: CDR1 MNHNS, CDR2 SASEGT. The CDR3 extends over 16 amino acids. The ends lost 7 bases at V and 2 bases at J; junction bases unmatched: 12. For the CDR3, the DNA is TGTGCCAGCACGAAAGGTCATGGGGACAGGGCCTACGAGCAGTACTTC. This sequence encodes CASTKGHGDRAYEQYF.

The chain employs TRBV7-2 and TRBJ2-7; possibly TRBD2 for D (6 bases). Trimming shortened V by 3 bases and J by 0 bases, and 18 bases separated the two germline ends. The length of the CDR3 is 17 residues. Germline-derived CDR1 and CDR2 are SGHTA and FQGNSA. Here the CDR3 DNA reads TGTGCCAGCAGCTTGGGTTTTTCGCGGGGAAGCTCCTACGAGCAGTACTTC. This translates into CASSLGFSRGSSYEQYF.

This clonotype was seen only once. This sequence joins TRBV3-1 and TRBJ1-6; maybe TRBD1 (5 bases). The V end was cut by 0 bases, the J end by 10 bases, with 16 bases between. CDR3 length: 16 amino acids. CDR1 LGHDT and CDR2 YNNKEL come from the germline V gene (reference sequence). The CDR3 DNA follows: TGTGCCAGCAGCCAAGATACGCAGGTCTGGGGGTCACCCCTCCACTTT. Translation: CASSQDTQVWGSPLHF.

This clonotype was seen at least ten times. The V and J genes are TRBV7-2 and TRBJ2-7; D perhaps matches TRBD1 (6 bases). V dropped 3 bases and J dropped 0 bases, with 12 bases sitting between them. From germline, CDR1 is SGHTA and CDR2 FQGNSA. This CDR3 region has 15 residues. This CDR3 is CASSLGQGPSYEQYF. CDR3 sequence (DNA): TGTGCCAGCAGCTTGGGTCAGGGGCCCTCCTACGAGCAGTACTTC.

The sample holds a few counts of this clonotype. The chain uses TRBV7-2 and TRBJ1-5, with a possible D match to TRBD1 (5 bases). The V and J ends lost 0 bases and 0 bases respectively, with 9 bases between them. Germline loops: CDR1 SGHTA, CDR2 FQGNSA. The CDR3 spans 16 residues. CDR3 loop: CASSLAGGFSNQPQHF. The DNA for the CDR3 is TGTGCCAGCAGCTTAGCTGGGGGGTTTAGCAATCAGCCCCAGCATTTT.

This rearrangement joins TRBV6-5 to TRBJ2-7, with D hard to call. The V and J ends lost 5 bases and 0 bases respectively, with 11 bases between them. The CDR3 is 14 residues long. CDR1 and CDR2 (germline): MNHEY, SVGAGI. This CDR3 is CASSRQLDSYEQYF. Written as DNA, the CDR3 is TGTGCCAGCAGTCGCCAACTTGACTCCTACGAGCAGTACTTC.

This clonotype showed up many times. The chain has TRBV29-1 and TRBJ2-7, with TRBD1 matching 7 bases. This CDR3 region has 11 residues. V was pared by 4 bases and J by 5 bases, with 2 bases of the junction left unmatched. Per germline, CDR1 SQVTM and CDR2 ANQGSEA. The CDR3 DNA reads as TGCAGCGTTGGAACAGGGGACGAGCAGTACTTC. Its protein is CSVGTGDEQYF.

This rearrangement joins TRBV12-3 or TRBV12-4 to TRBJ2-3; the match to TRBD2 covers 8 bases. This CDR3 has 15 amino acids. The trim removed 2 bases at V and 5 bases at J, leaving 6 bases unmatched. In DNA form, the CDR3 reads TGTGCCAGCAGTTTATCGGGGGGGATGAAAGATACGCAGTATTTT. It yields the protein CASSLSGGMKDTQYF.

This clonotype was recorded once. A much larger clone sits a single nucleotide away, making a read error possible. CDR3 sequence reads: CASSQEGPGQGGCGYTF. The CDR3 region has the DNA TGTGCCAGCAGCCAAGAGGGACCCGGACAGGGGGGCTGTGGCTACACCTTC. V usage is TRBV4-2 and J usage is TRBJ1-2; 10 bases match TRBD1. Germline CDR1 LGHNA, CDR2 YNFKEQ. The CDR3 extends over 17 amino acids. With V trimmed by 0 bases and J by 7 bases, 11 bases remained unmatched.

This clonotype was seen only a few times. This chain connects TRBV11-2 to TRBJ1-1; maybe TRBD1 (5 bases). Germline CDR1 SGHAT, CDR2 FQNNGV. The CDR3 has 14 amino acids. V was clipped by 7 bases and J by 6 bases, with 18 bases between them. CDR3 sequence (DNA): TGTGCCAGCAACCACAGATCCAGGGCAGCTGAAGCTTTCTTT. It translates to CASNHRSRAAEAFF.

Here the CDR3 reads CASSFHGGGAEAFF. In DNA form, the CDR3 reads TGTGCCAGCAGTTTTCATGGGGGGGGCGCTGAAGCTTTCTTT. The chain employs TRBV28 and TRBJ1-1, with D tentatively TRBD1 (6 bases). This CDR3 region has 14 residues. Germline CDR1 MDHEN, CDR2 SYDVKM. Trimming removed 3 bases at V and 6 bases at J, with 14 bases between.

The V gene is TRBV15, the J gene TRBJ2-3, with a possible D match to TRBD2 (6 bases). Germline V CDR1 and CDR2: LNHNV, YYDKDF (reference sequence). The germline V and J ends were trimmed by 1 base and 6 bases, with 14 bases remaining between them. The CDR3 consists of 15 residues. CDR3 bases: TGTGCCACCAGCAGAGGGGGGACTGACTCCGATACGCAGTATTTT. Its translation: CATSRGGTDSDTQYF.

The chain joins TRBV4-1 to TRBJ1-4, with D hard to call. V shed 8 bases and J shed 4 bases, with 11 bases lying between them. CDR1 and CDR2 (germline): MGHRA, YSYEKL. The CDR3 consists of 13 residues. The CDR3 here is CASSPYHNEKLFF. CDR3 nucleotides: TGCGCCAGCTCGCCGTACCATAATGAAAAACTGTTTTTT.

J is TRBJ2-1 and V is TRBV24-1, with D perhaps being TRBD1 or TRBD2 (6 bases each). V lost 7 bases and J lost 2, with 11 bases in between. Germline CDR1 KGHDR, CDR2 SFDVKD. This CDR3 has 14 residues. The chain's CDR3 is CATRRGETYNEQFF. The DNA of the CDR3 is TGTGCCACCAGGAGGGGGGAGACCTACAATGAGCAGTTCTTC.

This chain links TRBV6-1 with TRBJ2-7; possible D gene TRBD2, 6 bases. V was clipped by 1 base and J by 4 bases, with 17 bases between them. The CDR3 spans 16 residues. Germline-derived CDR1 and CDR2 are MNHNS and SASEGT. The CDR3 region is CASSEGSQGLQYEQYF. In nucleotides, the CDR3 is TGTGCCAGCAGTGAAGGCTCCCAGGGACTTCAGTACGAGCAGTACTTC.

This chain joins TRBV5-1 and TRBJ2-4, with D perhaps TRBD2 (5 bases). The V gene's germline CDR1 is SGHRS and CDR2 YFSETQ. This CDR3 is built from 13 residues. Trimming removed 0 bases from V and 9 bases from J, with 10 bases in between. The CDR3 spells CASSLGGEVIQYF. As DNA, the CDR3 is TGCGCCAGCAGCTTGGGGGGAGAGGTCATTCAGTACTTC.

This clonotype appeared a single time. This rearrangement joins TRBV20-1 to TRBJ1-1; D perhaps matches TRBD1 (5 bases). The CDR3 is made up of 13 amino acids. Germline V gene sequence: CDR1 DFQATT, CDR2 SNEGSKA (reference sequence). The V end lost 5 bases, the J end lost 0 bases, and 10 bases lay between the germline ends. DNA of the CDR3: TGCAGTGCTCGACAGACCTTGAACACTGAAGCTTTCTTT. It specifies CSARQTLNTEAFF.

Worth noting for this clonotype: At one end, the junction sequence differs from germline, possibly due to a read error. V is TRBV20-1 and J is TRBJ2-3, with D possibly TRBD1 on 6 matching bases. Per germline, CDR1 DFQATT and CDR2 SNEGSKA (reference sequence). The CDR3 is made up of 14 amino acids. The DNA for the CDR3 is TGCAGTGCTAGTAGGGGGTTAAGCACAGATGCGCAGTATTTT. It yields the protein CSASRGLSTDAQYF.

This clonotype turned up a few times. The chain is built from TRBV4-3 and TRBJ2-7; the D gene could be TRBD1 or TRBD2 (7 bases each). The CDR3 extends over 16 amino acids. V was clipped by 0 bases and J by 1 base, with 13 bases between them. The germline CDR1 and CDR2 sequences are LGHNA and YSLEER. The CDR3 sequence: CASSQDGQGGSYEQYF. CDR3 sequence (DNA): TGCGCCAGCAGCCAAGATGGGCAGGGGGGGTCCTACGAGCAGTACTTC.

The rearrangement links TRBV2 to TRBJ2-5; 7 bases map to TRBD1. The J call is in doubt because the DNA end fits TRBJ2-1 better. The germline CDR1 and CDR2 sequences are SNHLY and FYNNEI. The CDR3 contains 13 residues. This chain's CDR3 is CASSGDRKETQFF. The CDR3, as DNA: TGTGCCAGCAGTGGGGACAGAAAAGAGACCCAGTTCTTC.

The rearrangement uses TRBV7-9 and TRBJ1-1; no definite D call. Looked up from germline, CDR1 is SEHNR and CDR2 is FQNEAQ (reference sequence). Trimming pared 0 bases from V and 3 bases from J, leaving 8 bases between. The CDR3 sequence is 14 residues long. The CDR3 region is CASSLAPKDTEAFF. Here the CDR3 DNA reads TGTGCCAGCAGCTTAGCCCCCAAAGACACTGAAGCTTTCTTT.

This clonotype appeared once. This CDR3 is CASSLEELEQYF. CDR3 DNA: TGTGCCAGCAGCTTAGAAGAGCTGGAGCAGTACTTC. The V gene is TRBV7-9, the J gene TRBJ2-7; D is unresolved. The CDR3 spans 12 residues. Germline lookup yields CDR1 SEHNR and CDR2 FQNEAQ (reference sequence). Trimming cost V 1 base and J 7 bases, with 8 bases left between them.